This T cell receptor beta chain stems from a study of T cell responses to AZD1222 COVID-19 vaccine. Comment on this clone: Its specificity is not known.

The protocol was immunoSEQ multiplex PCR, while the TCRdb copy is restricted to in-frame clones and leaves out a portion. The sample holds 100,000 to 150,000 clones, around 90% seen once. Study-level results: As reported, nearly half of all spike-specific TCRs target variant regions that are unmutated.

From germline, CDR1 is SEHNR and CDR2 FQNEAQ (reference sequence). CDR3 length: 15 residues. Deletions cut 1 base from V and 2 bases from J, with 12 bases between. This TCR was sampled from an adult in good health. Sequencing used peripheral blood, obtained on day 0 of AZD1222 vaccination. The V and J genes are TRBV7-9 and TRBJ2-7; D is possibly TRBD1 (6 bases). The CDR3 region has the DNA TGTGCCAGCAGCTTAGACCAGGGGCAGACCTACGAGCAGTACTTC. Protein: CASSLDQGQTYEQYF. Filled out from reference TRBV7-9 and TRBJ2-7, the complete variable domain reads DTGVSQNPRHKITKRGQNVTFRCDPISEHNRLYWYRQTLGQGPEFLTYFQNEAQLEKSRLLSDRFSAERPKGSFSTLEIQRTEQGDSAMYLCASSLDQGQTYEQYFGPGTRLTVT.